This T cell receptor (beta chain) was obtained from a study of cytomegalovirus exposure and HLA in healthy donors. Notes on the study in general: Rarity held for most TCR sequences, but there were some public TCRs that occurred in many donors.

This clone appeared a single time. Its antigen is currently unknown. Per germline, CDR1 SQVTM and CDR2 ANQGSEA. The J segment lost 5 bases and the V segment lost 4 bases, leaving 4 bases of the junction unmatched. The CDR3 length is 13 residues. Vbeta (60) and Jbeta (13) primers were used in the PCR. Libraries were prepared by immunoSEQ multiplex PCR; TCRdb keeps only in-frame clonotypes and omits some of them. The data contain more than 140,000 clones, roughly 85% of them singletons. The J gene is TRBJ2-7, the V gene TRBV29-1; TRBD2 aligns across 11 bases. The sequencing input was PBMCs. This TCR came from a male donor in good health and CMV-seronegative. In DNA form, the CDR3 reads TGCAGCGTTGGTAGCGGGAGGGCCGACGAGCAGTACTTC. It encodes CSVGSGRADEQYF.